A single sample gave rise to the 8 T cell receptor beta chains below, sequenced in a study of T-cell reconstitution after alpha-beta-depleted transplantation in children. Unique molecular identifiers featured in how the TCRbeta library was prepared. Each CDR3 protein gets one entry after TCRdb re-called the PCR reads with MiXCR. The table shows some 440,000 distinct CDR3 sequences, with around 15% occurring only once. Sequencing was performed on PBMCs, mostly from graft donor cells, taken 360 days after TCRalphabeta/CD19-depleted stem cell transplant. The source is a boy under two years old who had a stem cell transplant for Wiskott-Aldrich syndrome, so the T cells may come from the graft donor.

The chain is built from TRBV2 and TRBJ2-4; 12 bases line up with TRBD1. Unmatched junction bases numbered 8, after V lost 7 bases and J lost 1 base. Per germline, CDR1 SNHLY and CDR2 FYNNEI. The CDR3 totals 17 residues. For the CDR3, the DNA is TGTGCCAGCATCAAAAGGGACAGGGGGCCTGCCAAAAACATTCAGTACTTC. This sequence encodes CASIKRDRGPAKNIQYF. The whole variable domain, filled in from reference TRBV2 and TRBJ2-4, reads EPEVTQTPSHQVTQMGQEVILRCVPISNHLYFYWYRQILGQKVEFLVSFYNNEISEKSEIFDDQFSVERPDGSNFTLKIRSTKLEDSAMYFCASIKRDRGPAKNIQYFGAGTRLSVL.

The rearrangement joins TRBV28 to TRBJ2-7; D may be TRBD2 (7 bases). Germline V CDR1 and CDR2: MDHEN, SYDVKM. The CDR3 contains 14 residues. Trimming left V 6 bases short and J 4 bases short, with 16 bases between. CDR3 sequence: CASSTPAGAYEQYF. In DNA form, the CDR3 reads TGTGCCAGCAGCACCCCGGCGGGGGCGTACGAGCAGTACTTC.

As concerns this clonotype: This may be a read error: a much more frequent sequence differs by one nucleotide. The CDR3 loop is CASSHHYEQYF. CDR3 nucleotide sequence: TGTGCCAGCAGCCACCACTACGAGCAGTACTTC. J is TRBJ2-7 and V is TRBV3-1; D is undetermined. This CDR3 spans 11 amino acids. V gave up 3 bases and J gave up 3 bases, with 3 bases separating them. The germline V gene encodes CDR1 LGHDT and CDR2 YNNKEL (reference sequence).

J is TRBJ2-2 and V is TRBV7-6, with 8 bases lining up with TRBD1. The CDR3 extends over 15 amino acids. Trimming cost V 5 bases and J 3 bases; bases outside gene matches: 5. Germline V gives CDR1 SGHVS, CDR2 FNYEAQ. CDR3 nucleotides: TGTGCCAGCAGCAAGAGACAGGGGCACACCGGGGAGCTGTTTTTT. Amino acid sequence: CASSKRQGHTGELFF.

The CDR3 loop is CASSQDRTVNWELFF. The DNA for the CDR3 is TGCGCCAGCAGCCAGGACCGGACCGTAAATTGGGAGCTGTTTTTT. This chain joins TRBV4-1 and TRBJ2-2; D gene uncertain. V lost 3 bases to trimming and J lost 9 bases, with 17 bases between them. The CDR3 is 15 amino acids. The V gene's germline CDR1 is MGHRA and CDR2 YSYEKL.

This clonotype was recorded a few times. The rearrangement links TRBV4-1 to TRBJ2-7; D is possibly TRBD1 or TRBD2 (5 bases each). The germline V and J ends were trimmed by 3 bases and 4 bases, with 13 bases remaining between them. The germline V gene has CDR1 MGHRA and CDR2 YSYEKL. The CDR3 sequence is 14 residues long. This chain's CDR3 is CASSQRGVPYEQYF. In DNA, the CDR3 is TGCGCCAGCAGCCAGAGGGGCGTCCCATACGAGCAGTACTTC.

This clonotype was counted a few times. This chain links TRBV20-1 with TRBJ1-2; 9 bases fit TRBD1. V shed 3 bases, J shed 4 bases, and the junction held 6 bases outside the gene matches. The CDR3 runs to 14 residues. Looked up from germline, CDR1 is DFQATT and CDR2 is SNEGSKA (reference sequence). CDR3 residues: CSASRDREAYGYTF. CDR3 nucleotides: TGCAGTGCTAGCCGGGACAGGGAGGCCTATGGCTACACCTTC.

In this sample, this clonotype turned up a few times. This chain connects TRBV5-6 to TRBJ2-3; D uncertain. V lost 0 bases, J lost 4 bases, and 9 bases lay in between. The germline V gene encodes CDR1 SGHDT and CDR2 YYEEEE. CDR3 length equals 14 residues. CDR3 region: CASSLAGVPDTQYF. The CDR3 DNA reads as TGTGCCAGCAGCTTGGCCGGCGTCCCAGATACGCAGTATTTT.